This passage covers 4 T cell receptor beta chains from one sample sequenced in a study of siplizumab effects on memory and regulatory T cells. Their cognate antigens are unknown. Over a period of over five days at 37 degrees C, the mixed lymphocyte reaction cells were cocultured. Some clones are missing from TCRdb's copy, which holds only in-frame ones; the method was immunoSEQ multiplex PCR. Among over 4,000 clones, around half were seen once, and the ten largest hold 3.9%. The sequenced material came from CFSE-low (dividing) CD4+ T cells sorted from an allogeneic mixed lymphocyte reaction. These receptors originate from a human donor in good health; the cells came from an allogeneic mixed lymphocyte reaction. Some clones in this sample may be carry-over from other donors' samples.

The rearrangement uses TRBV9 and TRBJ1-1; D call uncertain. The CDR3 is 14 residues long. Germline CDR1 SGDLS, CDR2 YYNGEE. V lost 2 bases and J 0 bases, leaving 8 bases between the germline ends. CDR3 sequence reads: CASSVLPMNTEAFF. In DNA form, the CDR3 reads TGTGCCAGCAGCGTCTTGCCGATGAACACTGAAGCTTTCTTT.

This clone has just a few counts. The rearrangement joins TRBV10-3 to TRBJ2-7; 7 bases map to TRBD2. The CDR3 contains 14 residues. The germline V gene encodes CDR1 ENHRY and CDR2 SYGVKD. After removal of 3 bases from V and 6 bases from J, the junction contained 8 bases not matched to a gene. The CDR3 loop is CAISEASGILEQYF. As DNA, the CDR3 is TGTGCCATCAGTGAAGCTAGCGGAATACTCGAGCAGTACTTC.

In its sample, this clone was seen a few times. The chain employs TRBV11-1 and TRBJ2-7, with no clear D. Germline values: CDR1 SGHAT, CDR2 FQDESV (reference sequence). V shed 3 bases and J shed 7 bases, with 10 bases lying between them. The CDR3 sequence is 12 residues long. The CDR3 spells CASSFGYGEQYF. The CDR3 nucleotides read TGTGCCAGCAGCTTTGGTTACGGGGAGCAGTACTTC.

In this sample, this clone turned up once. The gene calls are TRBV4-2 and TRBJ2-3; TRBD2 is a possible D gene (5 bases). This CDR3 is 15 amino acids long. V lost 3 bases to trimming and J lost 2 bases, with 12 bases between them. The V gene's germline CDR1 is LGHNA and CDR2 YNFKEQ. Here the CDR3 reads CASSQSGYLTDTQYF. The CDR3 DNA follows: TGTGCCAGCAGCCAGAGCGGATACCTCACAGATACGCAGTATTTT.